This T cell receptor (beta chain) comes out of a study of cytomegalovirus exposure and HLA in healthy donors. Germline V gives CDR1 MNHEY, CDR2 SMNVEV (reference sequence). Unmatched junction bases numbered 9, after V lost 5 bases and J lost 9 bases. CDR3 length: 14 amino acids. Sequencing was performed with immunoSEQ multiplex PCR; in TCRdb, only in-frame clones are kept and a portion is missing. The table lists approximately 220,000 clones, 75% to 95% of them singletons. The source of this sequence is a young woman in good health and CMV-seronegative. Sequencing used PBMCs. V gene TRBV27 combines with J gene TRBJ2-4; 8 positions match TRBD1. Here the CDR3 DNA reads TGTGCCAGCAGTCCCGGACAGGGAGAAGGCATTCAGTACTTC. Protein product: CASSPGQGEGIQYF.